This T cell receptor beta chain was identified in a study of T cell responses to AZD1222 COVID-19 vaccine. Study outcomes and limitations: Recipients of two AZD1222 doses showed rising Spike-specific TCR breadth and depth. White British ancestry dominated among donors, who included more females, and clonal diversity was possibly underestimated. Sampling that yielded the repertoires occurred only after the peak T cell response.

Timing groups of about 4 and about 12 weeks for second doses were pooled. Concerning this clone: Its antigen remains unknown.

Here immunoSEQ multiplex PCR was the method, and the copy in TCRdb shows in-frame clones only, minus some. Among approximately 150,000 clones, about 90% were seen once, and the ten largest hold approximately 6.3%. Trimming shortened V by 9 bases and J by 7 bases, and 12 bases separated the two germline ends. Looked up from germline, CDR1 is MDHEN and CDR2 is SYDVKM. The CDR3 spans 12 residues. The V call is TRBV28, the J call TRBJ1-4; possible D gene TRBD1, 5 bases. This receptor was identified in an adult who received the AZD1222 COVID-19 vaccine. The specimen comprised peripheral blood, sampled 28 days after the second AZD1222 dose. The DNA of the CDR3 is TGTGCCAGTGACCATAGGGGTGAAAAACTGTTTTTT. This translates into CASDHRGEKLFF.